The clone carrying this TCR beta chain was found once. Primers: 60 Vbeta forward and 13 Jbeta reverse. Produced via immunoSEQ multiplex PCR; TCRdb's table is partial and in-frame only. The sample has approximately 150,000 clones; about 69% are singletons. This sample is part of a study of cytomegalovirus exposure and HLA in healthy donors. The CDR3 covers 11 residues. Trimming shortened V by 7 bases and J by 0 bases, and 6 bases separated the two germline ends. Germline CDR1 SQVTM, CDR2 ANQGSEA. The clonotype comes from a human donor in good health. The V gene is TRBV29-1, the J gene TRBJ1-1; unclear D gene. Sequenced sample: PBMCs. CDR3 sequence (DNA): TGCAGCGGACAAATGAACACTGAAGCTTTCTTT. Protein: CSGQMNTEAFF. The full variable domain, its missing parts supplied by reference TRBV29-1 and TRBJ1-1, is SAVISQKPSRDICQRGTSLTIQCQVDSQVTMMFWYRQQPGQSLTLIATANQGSEATYESGFVIDKFPISRPNLTFSTLTVSNMSPEDSSIYLCSGQMNTEAFFGQGTRLTVV.